This T cell receptor (beta chain) was recovered during a study of T cells after yellow fever vaccination. Findings and caveats of the study: Researchers report a weaker secondary response that nonetheless peaked faster, day 5 versus 15. Clones that expanded after primary vaccination mostly reappeared after the booster (around 96% CD4, approximately 85% CD8). The CD4 compartment and the CD8 compartment contained a small share of clonotypes in common.

A 5'RACE template-switching step, the method used to make TCR cDNA, added a universal primer site and UMIs. Each CDR3 protein is one row after TCRdb ran MiXCR on the 5' RACE reads. The sample lists hundreds of thousands of distinct CDR3 sequences, about 9.9% occurring once. About this clonotype: The antigen is undetermined.

The ends were cut back, 3 bases at V and 3 bases at J, with 15 bases in the middle. Germline assignment: CDR1 SGHVS and CDR2 FQNEAQ. This CDR3 spans 15 amino acids. Sequenced here: PBMCs, sampled on the day of the first yellow fever vaccination. The receptor was isolated from a man aged 18 to 29 who received the YFV17D yellow fever vaccine. The J gene is TRBJ2-7, the V gene TRBV7-8; weak D call: TRBD2 (6 bases). The CDR3, as DNA: TGTGCCAGCAGCTTCACAGGTGGGGGAGGCTACGAGCAGTACGTC. It translates to CASSFTGGGGYEQYV.